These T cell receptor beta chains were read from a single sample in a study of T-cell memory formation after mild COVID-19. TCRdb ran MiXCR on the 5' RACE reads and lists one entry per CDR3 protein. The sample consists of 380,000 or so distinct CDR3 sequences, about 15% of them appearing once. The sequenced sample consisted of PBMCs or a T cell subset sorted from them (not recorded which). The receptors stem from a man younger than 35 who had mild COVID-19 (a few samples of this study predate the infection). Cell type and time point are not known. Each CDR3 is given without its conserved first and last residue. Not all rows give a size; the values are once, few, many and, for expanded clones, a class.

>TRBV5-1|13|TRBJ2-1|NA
ASSLDPGDPNEQF
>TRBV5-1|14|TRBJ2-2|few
ASSKGLASHTGELF
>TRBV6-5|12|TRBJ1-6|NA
AGSETAYNSPLH
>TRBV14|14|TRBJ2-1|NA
ASSLWTGGSSGEQF
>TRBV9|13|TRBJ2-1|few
ASSVRSGGVNEQF
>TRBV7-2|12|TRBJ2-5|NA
ASSADLSLETQY
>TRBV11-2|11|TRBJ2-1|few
ASSFTGGNEQF
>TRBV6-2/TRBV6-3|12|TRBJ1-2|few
ASITMGQFYGYT
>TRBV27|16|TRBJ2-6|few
ASSLYGTGVAGANVLT
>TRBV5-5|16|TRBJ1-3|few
ASSPPGTGASSGNTIY
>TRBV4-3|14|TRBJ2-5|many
ASSQDPMAGGETQY
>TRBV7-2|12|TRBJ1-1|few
ASSVQVGPFEAF
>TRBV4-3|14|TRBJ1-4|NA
ASSLSRAGEGEKLF
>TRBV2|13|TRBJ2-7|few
ASSGGEGRAYEQY
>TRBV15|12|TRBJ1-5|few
ATSRDRTNQPQH
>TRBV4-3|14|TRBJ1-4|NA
ASSQRPGATNEKLF
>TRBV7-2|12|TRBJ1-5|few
ASSPRPGDQPQH
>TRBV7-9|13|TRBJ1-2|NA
ASRHAGGGSYGYT
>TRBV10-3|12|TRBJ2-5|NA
AISLPGVEETQY
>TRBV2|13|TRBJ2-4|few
AQTGQGLAKNIQY
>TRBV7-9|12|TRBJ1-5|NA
ASSPAGSNQPQH
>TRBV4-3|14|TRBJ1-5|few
ASSQDLIRGNQPQH
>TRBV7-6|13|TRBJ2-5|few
ASSLSQGREETQY
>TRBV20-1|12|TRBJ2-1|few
SAIRTGGIREQF
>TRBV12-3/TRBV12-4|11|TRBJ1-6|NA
ASNLQNNSPLH
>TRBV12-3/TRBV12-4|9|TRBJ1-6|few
ASRDEGPLH
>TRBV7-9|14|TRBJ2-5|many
ASSSGVSGGQETQY
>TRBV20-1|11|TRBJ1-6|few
SARDIGASPLH
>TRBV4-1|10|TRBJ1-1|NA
ASSQELGRAF
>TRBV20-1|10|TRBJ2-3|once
SATTTTDTQY
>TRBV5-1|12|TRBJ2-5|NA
ASSLTLTPETQY
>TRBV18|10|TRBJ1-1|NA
ASSWTESEAF
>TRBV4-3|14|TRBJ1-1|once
ASSQDPAVAGTEAF
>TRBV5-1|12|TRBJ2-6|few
ASRVGSGANVLT
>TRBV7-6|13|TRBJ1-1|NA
ASSPRSGSNTEAF
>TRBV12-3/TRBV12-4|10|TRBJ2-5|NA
ASSFEGGTQY
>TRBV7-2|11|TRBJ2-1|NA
ASIFSGGNEQF
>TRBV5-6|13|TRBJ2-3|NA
ASSFTGILTDTQY
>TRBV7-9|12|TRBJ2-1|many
ASSPSKGVGEQF
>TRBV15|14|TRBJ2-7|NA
ATSGGLAGGSYEQY
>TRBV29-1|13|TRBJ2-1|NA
SVEDVGNSYNEQF
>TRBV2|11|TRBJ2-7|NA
ASRGTGTYEQY
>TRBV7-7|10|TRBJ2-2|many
ASSLQGGELF
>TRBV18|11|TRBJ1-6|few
ASSQERETPLH
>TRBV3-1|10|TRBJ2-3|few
ASSHGKDTQY
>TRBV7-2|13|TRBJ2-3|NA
ASSLVGQRTDTQY
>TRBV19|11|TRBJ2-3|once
ASSGGLADTQY
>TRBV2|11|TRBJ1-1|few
ASSVERRTEAF
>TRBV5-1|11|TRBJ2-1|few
ASRQGSGNEQF
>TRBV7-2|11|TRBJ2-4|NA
ASSSARGDIQY
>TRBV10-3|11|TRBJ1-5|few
AITPGGNQPQH
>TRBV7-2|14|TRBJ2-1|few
ASSLAGDRIYNEQF
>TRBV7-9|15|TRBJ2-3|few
ASSFRGLAASTDTQY
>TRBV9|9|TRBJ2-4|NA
ASSLKNIQY
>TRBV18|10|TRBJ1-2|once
ASSPLPDGYT
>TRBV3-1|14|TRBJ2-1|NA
ASSHLAGEGYNEQF
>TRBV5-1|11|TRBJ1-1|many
ASSLSRNTEAF
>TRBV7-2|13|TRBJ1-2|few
ASLVGAGGDHGYT
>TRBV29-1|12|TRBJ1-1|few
SVEGRNMNTEAF
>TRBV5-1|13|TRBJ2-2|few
ASSLRGKLTGELF